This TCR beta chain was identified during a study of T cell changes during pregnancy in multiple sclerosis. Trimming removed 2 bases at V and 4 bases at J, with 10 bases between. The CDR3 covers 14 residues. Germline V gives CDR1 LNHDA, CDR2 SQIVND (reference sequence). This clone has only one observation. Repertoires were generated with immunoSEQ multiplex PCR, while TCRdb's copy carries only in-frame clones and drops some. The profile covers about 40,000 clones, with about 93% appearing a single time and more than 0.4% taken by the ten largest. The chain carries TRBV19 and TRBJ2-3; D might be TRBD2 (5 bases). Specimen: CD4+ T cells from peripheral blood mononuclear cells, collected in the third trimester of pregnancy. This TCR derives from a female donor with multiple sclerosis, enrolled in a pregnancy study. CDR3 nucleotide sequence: TGTGCCAGTAGTATAAGAGGGTTGGCAGATACGCAGTATTTT. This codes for CASSIRGLADTQYF.